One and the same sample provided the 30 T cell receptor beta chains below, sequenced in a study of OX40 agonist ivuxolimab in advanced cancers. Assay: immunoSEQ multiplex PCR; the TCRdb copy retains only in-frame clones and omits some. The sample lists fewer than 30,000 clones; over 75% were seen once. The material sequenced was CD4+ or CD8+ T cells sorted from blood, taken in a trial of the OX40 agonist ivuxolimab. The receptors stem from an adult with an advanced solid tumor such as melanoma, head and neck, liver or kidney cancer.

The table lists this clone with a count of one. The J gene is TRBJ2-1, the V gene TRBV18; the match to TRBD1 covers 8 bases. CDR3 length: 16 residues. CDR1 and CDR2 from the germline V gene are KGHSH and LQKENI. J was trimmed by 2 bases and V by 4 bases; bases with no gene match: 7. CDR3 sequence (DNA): TGTGCCAGCTCACTTACCAGGGGGCCGCCCTACAATGAGCAGTTCTTC. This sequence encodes CASSLTRGPPYNEQFF.

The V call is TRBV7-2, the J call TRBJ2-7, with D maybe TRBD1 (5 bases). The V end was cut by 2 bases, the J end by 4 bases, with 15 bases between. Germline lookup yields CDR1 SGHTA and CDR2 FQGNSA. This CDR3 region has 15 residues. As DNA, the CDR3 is TGTGCCAGCAGCTTAAGCCCGGACGGACAATACGAGCAGTACTTC. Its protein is CASSLSPDGQYEQYF.

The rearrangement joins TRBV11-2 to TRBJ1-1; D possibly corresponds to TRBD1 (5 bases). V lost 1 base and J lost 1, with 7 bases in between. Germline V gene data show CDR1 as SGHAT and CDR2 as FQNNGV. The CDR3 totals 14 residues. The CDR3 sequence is CASSLAGTNTEAFF. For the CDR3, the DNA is TGTGCCAGCAGCTTAGCAGGGACGAACACTGAAGCTTTCTTT.

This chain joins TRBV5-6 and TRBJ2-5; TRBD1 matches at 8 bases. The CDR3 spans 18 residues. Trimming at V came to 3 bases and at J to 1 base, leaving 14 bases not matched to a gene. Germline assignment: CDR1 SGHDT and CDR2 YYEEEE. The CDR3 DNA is TGTGCCAGCAGCTCACCCCAAAGACAGGGGATTTTCCAAGAGACCCAGTACTTC. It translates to CASSSPQRQGIFQETQYF. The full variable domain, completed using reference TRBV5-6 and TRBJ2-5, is DAGVTQSPTHLIKTRGQQVTLRCSPKSGHDTVSWYQQALGQGPQFIFQYYEEEERQRGNFPDRFSGHQFPNYSSELNVNALLLGDSALYLCASSSPQRQGIFQETQYFGPGTRLLVL.

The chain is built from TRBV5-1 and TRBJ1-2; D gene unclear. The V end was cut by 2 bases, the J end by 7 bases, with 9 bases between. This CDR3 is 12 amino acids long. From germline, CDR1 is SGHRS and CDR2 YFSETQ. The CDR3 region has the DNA TGCGCCAGCAGCTTTGTATCCGGTGGCTACACCTTC. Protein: CASSFVSGGYTF. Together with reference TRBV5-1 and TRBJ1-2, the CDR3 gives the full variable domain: KAGVTQTPRYLIKTRGQQVTLSCSPISGHRSVSWYQQTPGQGLQFLFEYFSETQRNKGNFPGRFSGRQFSNSRSEMNVSTLELGDSALYLCASSFVSGGYTFGSGTRLTVV.

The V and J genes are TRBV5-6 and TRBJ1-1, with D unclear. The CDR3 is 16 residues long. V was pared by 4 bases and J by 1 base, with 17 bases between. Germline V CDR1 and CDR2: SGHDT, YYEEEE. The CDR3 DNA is TGTGCCAGCAGCCCGGCCGGGCCCTTCTCGAACACTGAAGCTTTCTTT. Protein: CASSPAGPFSNTEAFF.

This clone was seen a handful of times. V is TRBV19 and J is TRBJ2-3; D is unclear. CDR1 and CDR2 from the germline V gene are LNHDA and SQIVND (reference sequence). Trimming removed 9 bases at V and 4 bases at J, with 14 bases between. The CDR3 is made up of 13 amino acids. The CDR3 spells CASNLMGSDTQYF. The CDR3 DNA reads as TGTGCCAGCAATTTGATGGGGTCAGATACGCAGTATTTT. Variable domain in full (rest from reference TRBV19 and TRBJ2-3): DGGITQSPKYLFRKEGQNVTLSCEQNLNHDAMYWYRQDPGQGLRLIYYSQIVNDFQKGDIAEGYSVSREKKESFPLTVTSAQKNPTAFYLCASNLMGSDTQYFGPGTRLTVL.

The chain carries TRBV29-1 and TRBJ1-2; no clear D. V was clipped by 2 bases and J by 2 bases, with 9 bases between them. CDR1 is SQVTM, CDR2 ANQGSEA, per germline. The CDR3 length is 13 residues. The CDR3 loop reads CSVETTLNYGYTF. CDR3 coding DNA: TGCAGCGTTGAAACGACCTTGAACTATGGCTACACCTTC.

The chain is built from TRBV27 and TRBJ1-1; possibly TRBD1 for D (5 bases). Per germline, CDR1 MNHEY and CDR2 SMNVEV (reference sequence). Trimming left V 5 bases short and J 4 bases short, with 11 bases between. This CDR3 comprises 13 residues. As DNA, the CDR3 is TGTGCCAGCAGTCCCCCAGGGTCCACTGAAGCTTTCTTT. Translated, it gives CASSPPGSTEAFF.

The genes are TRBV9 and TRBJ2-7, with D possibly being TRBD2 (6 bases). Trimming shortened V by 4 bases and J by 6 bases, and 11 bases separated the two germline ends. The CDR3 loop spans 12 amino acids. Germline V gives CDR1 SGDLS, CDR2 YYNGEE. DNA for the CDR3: TGTGCCAGCAGCCCTGGGGGGTGCGAGCAGTACTTC. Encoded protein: CASSPGGCEQYF.

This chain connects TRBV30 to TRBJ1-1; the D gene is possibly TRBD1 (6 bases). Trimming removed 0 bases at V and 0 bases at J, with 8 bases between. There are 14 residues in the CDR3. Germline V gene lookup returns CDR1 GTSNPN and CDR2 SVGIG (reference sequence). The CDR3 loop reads CAWSVGGVNTEAFF. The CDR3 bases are TGTGCCTGGAGTGTAGGGGGTGTGAACACTGAAGCTTTCTTT.

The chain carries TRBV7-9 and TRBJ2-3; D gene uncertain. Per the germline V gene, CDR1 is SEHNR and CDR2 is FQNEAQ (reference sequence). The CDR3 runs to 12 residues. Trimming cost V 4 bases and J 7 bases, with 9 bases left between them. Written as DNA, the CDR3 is TGTGCCAGCAGCTCGTGGGATAATACGCAGTATTTT. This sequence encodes CASSSWDNTQYF.

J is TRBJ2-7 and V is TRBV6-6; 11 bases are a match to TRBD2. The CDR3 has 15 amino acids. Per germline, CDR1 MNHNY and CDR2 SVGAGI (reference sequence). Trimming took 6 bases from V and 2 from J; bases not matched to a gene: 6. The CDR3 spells CASRITSGGTYEQYF. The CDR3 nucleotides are TGTGCCAGCAGAATAACTAGCGGGGGCACCTACGAGCAGTACTTC.

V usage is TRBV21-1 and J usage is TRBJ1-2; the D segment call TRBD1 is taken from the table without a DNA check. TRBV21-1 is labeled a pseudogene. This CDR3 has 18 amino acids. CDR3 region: CASSRQKPGTAKAFGYTF. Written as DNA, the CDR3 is TGTGCCAGCAGCAGACAGAAACCCGGGACAGCAAAAGCCTTCGGCTACACCTTC.

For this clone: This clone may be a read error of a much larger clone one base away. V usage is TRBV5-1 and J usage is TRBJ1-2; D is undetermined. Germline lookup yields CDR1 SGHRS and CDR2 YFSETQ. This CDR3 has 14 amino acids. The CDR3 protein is CASSLADGTYDYTF. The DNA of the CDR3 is TGCGCCAGCAGCTTGGCGGACGGTACCTATGACTACACCTTC.

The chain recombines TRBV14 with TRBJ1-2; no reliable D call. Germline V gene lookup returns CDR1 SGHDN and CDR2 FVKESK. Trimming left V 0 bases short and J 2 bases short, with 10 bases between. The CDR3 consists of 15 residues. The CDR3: CASSQDYWGNYGYTF. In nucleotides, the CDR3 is TGTGCCAGCAGCCAAGATTATTGGGGAAACTATGGCTACACCTTC. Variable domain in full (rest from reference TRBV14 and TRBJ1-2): EAGVTQFPSHSVIEKGQTVTLRCDPISGHDNLYWYRRVMGKEIKFLLHFVKESKQDESGMPNNRFLAERTGGTYSTLKVQPAELEDSGVYFCASSQDYWGNYGYTFGSGTRLTVV.

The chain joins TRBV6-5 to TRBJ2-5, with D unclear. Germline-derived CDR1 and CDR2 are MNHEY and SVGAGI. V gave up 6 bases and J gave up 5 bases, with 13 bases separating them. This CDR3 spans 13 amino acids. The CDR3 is CASSGTVGETQYF. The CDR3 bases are TGTGCCAGCAGCGGTACCGTGGGGGAGACCCAGTACTTC.

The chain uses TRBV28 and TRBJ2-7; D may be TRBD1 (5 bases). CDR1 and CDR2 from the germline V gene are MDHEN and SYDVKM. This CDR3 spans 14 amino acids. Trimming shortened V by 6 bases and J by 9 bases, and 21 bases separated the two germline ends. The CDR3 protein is CASSPMGQQTGQYF. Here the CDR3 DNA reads TGTGCCAGCAGCCCCATGGGCCAGCAAACAGGGCAGTACTTC.

The CDR3 DNA follows: TGCGCCAGCAGTACGGACAGGGGGCCTGGCTACACCTTC. It yields the protein CASSTDRGPGYTF. The chain combines TRBV5-1 with TRBJ1-2; TRBD1 matches at 11 bases. CDR3 size: 13 residues. Germline CDR1 SGHRS, CDR2 YFSETQ. V lost 5 bases to trimming and J lost 7 bases; unmatched junction nucleotides: 4.

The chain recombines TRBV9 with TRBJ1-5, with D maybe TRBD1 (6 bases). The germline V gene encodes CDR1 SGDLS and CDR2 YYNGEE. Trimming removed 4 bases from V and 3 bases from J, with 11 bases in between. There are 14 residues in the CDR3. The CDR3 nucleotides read TGTGCCAGCAGCAGGACAGATTCCAATCAGCCCCAGCATTTT. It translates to CASSRTDSNQPQHF.

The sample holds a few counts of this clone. As DNA, the CDR3 is TGTGCCAGCACCCCAGGGGTCTCCCTTAATTACAATGAGCAGTTCTTC. Its translation is CASTPGVSLNYNEQFF. The chain links TRBV4-2 to TRBJ2-1; TRBD1 might be the D (6 bases). V was trimmed by 7 bases and J by 4 bases, leaving 20 bases between them. Germline V gene sequence: CDR1 LGHNA, CDR2 YNFKEQ. The CDR3 sequence is 16 residues long.

The CDR3 protein is CASSVPGYNPFGGYTF. In nucleotides, the CDR3 is TGTGCCAGCAGTGTACCAGGGTATAACCCCTTTGGAGGCTACACCTTC. The chain is built from TRBV6-1 and TRBJ1-2; D is perhaps TRBD1 (5 bases). V dropped 4 bases and J dropped 8 bases, with 23 bases sitting between them. The CDR3 runs to 16 residues. Germline CDR1 and CDR2: MNHNS and SASEGT.

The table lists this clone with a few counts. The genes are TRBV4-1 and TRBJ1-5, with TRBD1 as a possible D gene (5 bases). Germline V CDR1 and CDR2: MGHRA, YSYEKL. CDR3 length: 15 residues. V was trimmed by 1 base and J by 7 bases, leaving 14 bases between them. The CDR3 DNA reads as TGCGCCAGCAGCCAAGGTGCCAGGGCCGGACAGCCCCAGCATTTT. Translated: CASSQGARAGQPQHF.

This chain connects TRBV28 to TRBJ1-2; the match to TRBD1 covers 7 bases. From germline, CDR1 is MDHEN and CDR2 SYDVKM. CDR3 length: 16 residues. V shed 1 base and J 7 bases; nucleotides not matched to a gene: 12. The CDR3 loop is CASSLSRQGVFRGYTF. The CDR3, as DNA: TGTGCCAGCAGTTTATCTCGACAGGGAGTATTCCGTGGCTACACCTTC.

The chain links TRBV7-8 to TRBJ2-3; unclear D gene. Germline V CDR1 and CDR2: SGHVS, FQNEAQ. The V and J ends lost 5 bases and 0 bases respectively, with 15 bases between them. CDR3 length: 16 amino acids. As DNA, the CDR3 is TGTGCCAGCAGCCTCCTAGACGGGTTGAGCACAGATACGCAGTATTTT. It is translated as CASSLLDGLSTDTQYF.

In DNA form, the CDR3 reads TGCAGCGCGCTAAGGGAATCTGGAAACACCATATATTTT. Translating it yields CSALRESGNTIYF. The V and J genes are TRBV29-1 and TRBJ1-3; D uncertain. Trimming took off 7 bases at V and 1 base at J, with 11 bases between the two ends. The CDR3 runs to 13 residues. CDR1 and CDR2 (germline): SQVTM, ANQGSEA.

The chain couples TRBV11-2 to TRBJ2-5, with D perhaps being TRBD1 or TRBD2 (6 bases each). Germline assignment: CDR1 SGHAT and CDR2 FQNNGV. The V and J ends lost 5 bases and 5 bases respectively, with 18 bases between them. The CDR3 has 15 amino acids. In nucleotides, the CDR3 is TGTGCCAGCAGCCGCGATTCGGGGGCCGGGGAGACCCAGTACTTC. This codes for CASSRDSGAGETQYF.

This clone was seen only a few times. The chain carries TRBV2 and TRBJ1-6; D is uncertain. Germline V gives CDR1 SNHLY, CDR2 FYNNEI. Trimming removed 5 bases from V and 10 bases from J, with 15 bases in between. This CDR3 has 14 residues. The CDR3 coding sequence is TGTGCCAGCAGTATGGCAGGCTCCGGATCACCCCTCCACTTT. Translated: CASSMAGSGSPLHF.

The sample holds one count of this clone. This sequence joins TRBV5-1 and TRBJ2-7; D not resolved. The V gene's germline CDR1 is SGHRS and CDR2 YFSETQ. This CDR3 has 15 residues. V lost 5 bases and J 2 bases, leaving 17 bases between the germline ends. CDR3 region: CASSPAGDPTYEQYF. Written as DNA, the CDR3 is TGCGCCAGCAGTCCCGCTGGGGATCCAACCTACGAGCAGTACTTC.

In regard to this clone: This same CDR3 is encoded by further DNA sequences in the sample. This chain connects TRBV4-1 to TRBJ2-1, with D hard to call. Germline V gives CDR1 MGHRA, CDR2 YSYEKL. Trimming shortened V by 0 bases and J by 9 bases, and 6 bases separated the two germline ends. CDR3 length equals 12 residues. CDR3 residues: CASSQDPGEQFF. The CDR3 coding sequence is TGCGCCAGCAGCCAAGATCCGGGTGAGCAGTTCTTC.